This T cell receptor beta chain appears in the sequencing data of a study of CD8+CD57+ T cells in acquired aplastic anemia. Study details: Sorted CD4+ plus CD8+ cells gave DNA averaging roughly 2.9 ug.

Broader study findings: Patients and controls were found to share over 25 CD8+ CDR3 sequences.

Sequencing involved patients with CD8+CD57+ cell expansion previously shown by flow cytometry. Every patient presented with severe acquired aplastic anemia. Patients had undergone no therapy by the time their blood was sampled. The CDR3 sequence is 12 residues long. The V and J ends lost 0 bases and 9 bases respectively, with 6 bases between them. Regarding this clonotype: Its antigen is not known.

Investigators profiled TCR beta VDJ and CDR3 from genomic DNA template. One entry per CDR3 protein, called by TCRdb with MiXCR from the reads. Among around 500,000 distinct CDR3 sequences, more than 25% were seen once, and the ten largest hold 0.7% to 1%. V is TRBV12-3 or TRBV12-4 and J is TRBJ1-5; D is possibly TRBD1 (5 bases). The specimen sequenced was sorted CD4+, CD8+, or CD8+CD57+ T cells (not recorded which) from PBMCs. The source of this sequence is a human donor with aplastic anemia. CDR3 sequence: CASSLAQGPQHF. Written as DNA, the CDR3 is TGTGCCAGCAGTTTAGCGCAGGGGCCCCAGCATTTT.